A single sample is the source of the 5 T cell receptor beta chains below, sequenced in a study of blood T cell repertoires in COVID-19. TCRdb's table, derived via immunoSEQ multiplex PCR, lists solely in-frame clones and lacks some. The table shows some 400,000 clones, with over 75% occurring only once. The sample consisted of peripheral blood. The receptors derive from a woman aged 60-75 years with COVID-19, enrolled during active disease.

As DNA, the CDR3 is TGTGCCAGCAGTCGAACCGCGGGTGAGCAGTTCTTC. Residues: CASSRTAGEQFF. This chain uses TRBV7-3 with TRBJ2-1; weak D call: TRBD2 (5 bases). V gave up 6 bases and J gave up 9 bases, with 12 bases separating them. The CDR3 length is 12 residues. Germline loops: CDR1 SGHTA, CDR2 FQGTGA.

V usage is TRBV5-4 and J usage is TRBJ2-3; D is possibly TRBD1 (5 bases). V lost 0 bases to trimming and J lost 5 bases, with 10 bases between them. This CDR3 comprises 14 residues. Germline CDR1 is SGHNT and CDR2 is YYREEE (reference sequence). CDR3 in DNA: TGTGCCAGCAGCTTGGTGTTAGGACAAGATACGCAGTATTTT. It specifies CASSLVLGQDTQYF. The whole variable domain, remainder taken from reference TRBV5-4 and TRBJ2-3, is ETGVTQSPTHLIKTRGQQVTLRCSSQSGHNTVSWYQQALGQGPQFIFQYYREEENGRGNFPPRFSGLQFPNYSSELNVNALELDDSALYLCASSLVLGQDTQYFGPGTRLTVL.

This chain links TRBV5-1 with TRBJ1-2, with TRBD1 as a possible D gene (6 bases). The germline gives CDR1 SGHRS, CDR2 YFSETQ. The V end lost 3 bases, the J end lost 8 bases, and 11 bases lay between the germline ends. This CDR3 region has 12 residues. The CDR3 sequence is CASSSGVLGYTF. Written as DNA, the CDR3 is TGCGCCAGCAGCTCAGGGGTCTTGGGCTACACCTTC.

The V call is TRBV7-5, the J call TRBJ1-6; TRBD1 was called by the table and not checked on the DNA. TRBV7-5 is marked as a pseudogene. The CDR3 extends over 17 amino acids. The CDR3 region is CVRSGDYRDRVNSPLHF. The DNA for the CDR3 is TGTGTCAGAAGCGGGGACTACCGGGACAGGGTAAATTCACCCCTCCACTTT.

The chain employs TRBV5-4 and TRBJ2-4; D gene uncertain. V gave up 0 bases and J gave up 6 bases, with 10 bases separating them. The CDR3 has 14 amino acids. Germline CDR1 SGHNT, CDR2 YYREEE (reference sequence). The CDR3 here is CASSLAGSGNIQYF. In DNA, the CDR3 is TGTGCCAGCAGCTTGGCCGGATCGGGAAACATTCAGTACTTC.